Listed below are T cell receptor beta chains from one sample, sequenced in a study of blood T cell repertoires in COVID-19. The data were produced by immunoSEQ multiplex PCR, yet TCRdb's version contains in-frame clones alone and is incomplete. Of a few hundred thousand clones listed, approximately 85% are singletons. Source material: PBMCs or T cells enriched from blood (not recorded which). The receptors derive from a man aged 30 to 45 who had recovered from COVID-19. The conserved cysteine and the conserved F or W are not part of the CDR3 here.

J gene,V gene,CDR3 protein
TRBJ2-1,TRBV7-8,ASAPWEAGGYEQF
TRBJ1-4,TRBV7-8,ASSSLRGRVEKLF
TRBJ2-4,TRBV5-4,ASSLAVGVSTKNIQY
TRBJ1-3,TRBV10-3,AISRQGFGNTIY
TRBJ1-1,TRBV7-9,ASSTGENTEAF
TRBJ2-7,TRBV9,ASSAGGAGYEQY
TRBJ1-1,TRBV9,ASSPPPSGTEAF
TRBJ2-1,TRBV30,AWSVPSGGVRNEQF
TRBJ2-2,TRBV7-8,ASSPFVQGITGELF
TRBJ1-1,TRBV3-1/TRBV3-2,ASSPPGQNTEAF
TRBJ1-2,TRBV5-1,ASSLWSGEPYGYT
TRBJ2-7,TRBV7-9,ASSTQGNEQY
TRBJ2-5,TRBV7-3,ASSLSREETQY
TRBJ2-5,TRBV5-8,ASRKWEGEAKETQY
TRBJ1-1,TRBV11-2,ASSAENRQGWTEAF
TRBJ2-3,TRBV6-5,ASSLRRAADTQY
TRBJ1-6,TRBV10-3,AIGQGYNSPLH
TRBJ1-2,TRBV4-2,ASSQEILRGGYGYT
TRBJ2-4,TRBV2,ASSELYRGRVAKNIQY
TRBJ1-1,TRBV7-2,ASNGQPNTEAF
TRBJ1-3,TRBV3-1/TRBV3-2,ASSQNGQGDSGNTIY
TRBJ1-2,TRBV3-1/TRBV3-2,ASSQVFYSGGVPFGYT
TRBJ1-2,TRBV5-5,ASSLNWRGYT